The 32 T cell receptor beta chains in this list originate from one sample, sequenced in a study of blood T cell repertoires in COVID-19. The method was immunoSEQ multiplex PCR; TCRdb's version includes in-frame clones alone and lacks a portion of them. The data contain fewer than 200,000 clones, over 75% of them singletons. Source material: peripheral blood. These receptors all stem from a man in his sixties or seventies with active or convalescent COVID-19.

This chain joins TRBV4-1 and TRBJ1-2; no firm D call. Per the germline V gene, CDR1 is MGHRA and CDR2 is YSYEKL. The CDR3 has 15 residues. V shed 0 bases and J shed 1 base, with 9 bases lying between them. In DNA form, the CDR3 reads TGCGCCAGCAGCCAAGAACCTACAGTTAACTATGGCTACACCTTC. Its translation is CASSQEPTVNYGYTF.

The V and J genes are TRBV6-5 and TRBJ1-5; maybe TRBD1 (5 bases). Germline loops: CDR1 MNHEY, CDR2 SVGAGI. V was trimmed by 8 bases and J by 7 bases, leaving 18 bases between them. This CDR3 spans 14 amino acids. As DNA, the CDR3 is TGTGCCAGCCTACTGACACCTGGGGGGCAGCCCCAGCATTTT. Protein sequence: CASLLTPGGQPQHF.

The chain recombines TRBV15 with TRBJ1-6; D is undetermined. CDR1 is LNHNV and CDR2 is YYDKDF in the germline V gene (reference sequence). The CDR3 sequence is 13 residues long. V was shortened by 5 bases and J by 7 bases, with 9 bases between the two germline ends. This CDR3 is CATSWEKNSPLHF. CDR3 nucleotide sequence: TGTGCCACCAGCTGGGAGAAGAATTCACCCCTCCACTTT.

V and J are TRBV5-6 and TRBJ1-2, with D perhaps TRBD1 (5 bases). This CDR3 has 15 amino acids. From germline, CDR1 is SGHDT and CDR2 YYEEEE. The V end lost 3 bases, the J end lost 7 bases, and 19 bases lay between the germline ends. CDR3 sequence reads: CASSYTGTGGSGYTF. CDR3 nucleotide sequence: TGTGCCAGCAGCTATACCGGGACGGGGGGATCTGGCTACACCTTC.

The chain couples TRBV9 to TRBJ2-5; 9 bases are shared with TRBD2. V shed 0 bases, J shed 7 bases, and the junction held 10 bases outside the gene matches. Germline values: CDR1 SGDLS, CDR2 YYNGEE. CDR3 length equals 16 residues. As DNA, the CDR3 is TGTGCCAGCAGCGTAGAGGGTGTAGCGGGGGAGGGGACCCAGTACTTC. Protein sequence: CASSVEGVAGEGTQYF.

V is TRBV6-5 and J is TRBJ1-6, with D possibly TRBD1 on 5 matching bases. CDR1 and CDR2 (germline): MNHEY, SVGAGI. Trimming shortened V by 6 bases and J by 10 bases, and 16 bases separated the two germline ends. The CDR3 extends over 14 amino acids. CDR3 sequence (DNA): TGTGCCAGCAGCCTCCCTCCGGGGGACTCACCCCTCCACTTT. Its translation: CASSLPPGDSPLHF.

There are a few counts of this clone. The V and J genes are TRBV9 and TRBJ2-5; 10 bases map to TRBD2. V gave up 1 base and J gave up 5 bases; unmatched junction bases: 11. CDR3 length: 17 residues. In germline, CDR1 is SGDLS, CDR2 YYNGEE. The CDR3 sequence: CASSVSASGGQGETQYF. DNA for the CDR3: TGTGCCAGCAGCGTAAGCGCTAGCGGGGGCCAAGGGGAGACCCAGTACTTC.

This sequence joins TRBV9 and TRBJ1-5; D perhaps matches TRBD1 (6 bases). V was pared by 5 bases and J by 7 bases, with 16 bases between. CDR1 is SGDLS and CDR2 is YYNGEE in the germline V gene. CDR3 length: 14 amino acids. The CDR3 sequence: CASSAKGDGQPQHF. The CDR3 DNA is TGTGCCAGCAGTGCTAAGGGGGACGGGCAGCCCCAGCATTTT.

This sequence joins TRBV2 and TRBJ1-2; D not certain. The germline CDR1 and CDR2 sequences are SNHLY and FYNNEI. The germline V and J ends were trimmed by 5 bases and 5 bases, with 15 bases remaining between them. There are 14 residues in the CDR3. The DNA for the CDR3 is TGTGCCAGCAGTCTTACCTCAGGATTATATGGCTACACCTTC. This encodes CASSLTSGLYGYTF.

CDR3 sequence reads: CASSFRTSSTDTQYF. CDR3 nucleotide sequence: TGTGCCAGCAGCTTTCGGACAAGTAGCACAGATACGCAGTATTTT. The V and J genes are TRBV7-6 and TRBJ2-3; possible D gene TRBD1, 5 bases. Germline CDR1 is SGHVS and CDR2 is FNYEAQ. Trimming shortened V by 3 bases and J by 0 bases, and 10 bases separated the two germline ends. The length of the CDR3 is 15 residues.

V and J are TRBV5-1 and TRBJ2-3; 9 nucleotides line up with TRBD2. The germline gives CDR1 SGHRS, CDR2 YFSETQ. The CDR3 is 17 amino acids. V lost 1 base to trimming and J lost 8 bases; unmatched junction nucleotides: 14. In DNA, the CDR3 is TGCGCCAGCAGCTTGATACCGGGACTAGCTATGGGTGGTACGCAGTATTTT. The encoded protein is CASSLIPGLAMGGTQYF.

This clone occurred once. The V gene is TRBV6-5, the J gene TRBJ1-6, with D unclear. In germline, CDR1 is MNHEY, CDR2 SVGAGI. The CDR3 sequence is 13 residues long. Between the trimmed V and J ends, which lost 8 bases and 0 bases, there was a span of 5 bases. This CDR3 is CASWSSYNSPLHF. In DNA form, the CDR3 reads TGTGCCAGCTGGAGCTCCTATAATTCACCCCTCCACTTT.

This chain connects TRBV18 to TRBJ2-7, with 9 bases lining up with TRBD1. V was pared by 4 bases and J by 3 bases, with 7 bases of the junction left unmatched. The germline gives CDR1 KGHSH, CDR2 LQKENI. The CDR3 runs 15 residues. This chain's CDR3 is CASSLGQGSVYEQYF. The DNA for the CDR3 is TGTGCCAGCTCACTTGGACAGGGGTCGGTCTACGAGCAGTACTTC.

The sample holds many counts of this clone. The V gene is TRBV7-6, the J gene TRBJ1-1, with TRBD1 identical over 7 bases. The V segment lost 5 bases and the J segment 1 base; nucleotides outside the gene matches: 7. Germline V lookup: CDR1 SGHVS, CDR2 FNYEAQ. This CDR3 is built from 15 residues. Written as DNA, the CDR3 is TGTGCCAGCAGCGCCAGGGGGTCGGAGAACACTGAAGCTTTCTTT. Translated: CASSARGSENTEAFF.

The CDR3 bases are TGTGCCAGCAGTGTGGACAGGGACGGGACTGAAGCTTTCTTT. The encoded protein is CASSVDRDGTEAFF. This chain joins TRBV2 and TRBJ1-1; 8 positions agree with TRBD1. V trimming: 4 bases; J trimming: 5 bases; junction bases outside the gene matches: 6. This CDR3 comprises 14 residues. Germline loops: CDR1 SNHLY, CDR2 FYNNEI.

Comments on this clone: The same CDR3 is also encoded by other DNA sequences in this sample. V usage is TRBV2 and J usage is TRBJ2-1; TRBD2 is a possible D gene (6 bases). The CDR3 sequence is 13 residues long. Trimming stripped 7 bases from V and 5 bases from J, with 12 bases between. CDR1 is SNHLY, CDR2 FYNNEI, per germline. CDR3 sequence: CASIGGLDNEQFF. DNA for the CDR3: TGTGCCAGCATTGGGGGGTTGGACAATGAGCAGTTCTTC.

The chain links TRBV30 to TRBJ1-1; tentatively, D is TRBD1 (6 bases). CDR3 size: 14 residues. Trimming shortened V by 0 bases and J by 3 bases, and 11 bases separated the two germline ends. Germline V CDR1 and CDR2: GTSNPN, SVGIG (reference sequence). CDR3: CAWSVGGTHTEAFF. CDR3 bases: TGTGCCTGGAGTGTGGGGGGGACACACACTGAAGCTTTCTTT.

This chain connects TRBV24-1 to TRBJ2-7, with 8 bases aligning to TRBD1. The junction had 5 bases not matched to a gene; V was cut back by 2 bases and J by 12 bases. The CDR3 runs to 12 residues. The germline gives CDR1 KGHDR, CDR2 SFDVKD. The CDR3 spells CATSDSQGVRYF. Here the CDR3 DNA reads TGTGCCACCAGTGATTCACAGGGGGTTCGGTACTTC.

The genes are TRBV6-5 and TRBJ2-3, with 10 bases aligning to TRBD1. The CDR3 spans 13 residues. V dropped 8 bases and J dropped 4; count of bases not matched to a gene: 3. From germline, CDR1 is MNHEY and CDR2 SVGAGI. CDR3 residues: CASDRGHADTQYF. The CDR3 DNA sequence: TGTGCCAGCGACAGGGGGCACGCAGATACGCAGTATTTT.

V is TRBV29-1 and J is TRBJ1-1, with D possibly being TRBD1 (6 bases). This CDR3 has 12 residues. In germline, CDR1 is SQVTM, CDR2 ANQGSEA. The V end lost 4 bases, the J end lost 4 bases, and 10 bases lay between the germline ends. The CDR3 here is CSVAGVGTEAFF. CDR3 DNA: TGCAGCGTTGCAGGGGTTGGCACTGAAGCTTTCTTT.

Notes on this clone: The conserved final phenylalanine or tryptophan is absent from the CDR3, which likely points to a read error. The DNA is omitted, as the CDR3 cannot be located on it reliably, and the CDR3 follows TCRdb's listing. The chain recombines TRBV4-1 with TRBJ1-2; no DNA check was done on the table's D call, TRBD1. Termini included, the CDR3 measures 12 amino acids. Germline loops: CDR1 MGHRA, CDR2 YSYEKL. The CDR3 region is CASSQDLSGLPG.

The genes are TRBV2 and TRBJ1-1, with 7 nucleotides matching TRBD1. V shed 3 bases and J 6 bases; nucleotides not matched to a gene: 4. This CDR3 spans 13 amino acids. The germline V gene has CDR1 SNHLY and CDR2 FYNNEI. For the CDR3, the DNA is TGTGCCAGCAGTGACCGGGACAGCCCTGAAGCTTTCTTT. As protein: CASSDRDSPEAFF.

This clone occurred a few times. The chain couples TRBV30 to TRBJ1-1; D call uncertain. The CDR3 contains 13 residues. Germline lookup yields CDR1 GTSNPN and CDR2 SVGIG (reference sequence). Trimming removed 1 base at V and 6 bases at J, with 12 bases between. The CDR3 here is CAWSEVEPPEAFF. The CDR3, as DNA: TGTGCCTGGAGTGAAGTCGAGCCCCCTGAAGCTTTCTTT.

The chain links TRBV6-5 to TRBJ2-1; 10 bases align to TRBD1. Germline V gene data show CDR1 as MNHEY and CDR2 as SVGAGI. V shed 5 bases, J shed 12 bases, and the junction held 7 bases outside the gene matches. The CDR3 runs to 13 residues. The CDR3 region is CASSTDRGRWQFF. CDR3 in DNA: TGTGCCAGCAGTACCGACAGGGGGCGATGGCAGTTCTTC.

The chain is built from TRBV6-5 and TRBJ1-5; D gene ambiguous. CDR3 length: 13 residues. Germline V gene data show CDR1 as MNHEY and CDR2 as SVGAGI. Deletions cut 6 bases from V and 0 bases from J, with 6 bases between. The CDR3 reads CASRHRSNQPQHF. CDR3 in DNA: TGTGCCAGCAGACACCGTAGCAATCAGCCCCAGCATTTT.

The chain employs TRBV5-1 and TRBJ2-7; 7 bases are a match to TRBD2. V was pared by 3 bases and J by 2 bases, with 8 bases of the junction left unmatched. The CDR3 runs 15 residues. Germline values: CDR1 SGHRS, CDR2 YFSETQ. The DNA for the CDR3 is TGCGCCAGCAGCTATTCAACTAGCGTTGCCTACGAGCAGTACTTC. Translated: CASSYSTSVAYEQYF.

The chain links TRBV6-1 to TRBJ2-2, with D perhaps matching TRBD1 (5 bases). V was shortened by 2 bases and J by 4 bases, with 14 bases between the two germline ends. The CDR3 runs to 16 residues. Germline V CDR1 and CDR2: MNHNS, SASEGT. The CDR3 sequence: CASSENIWTLTGELFF. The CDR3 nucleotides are TGTGCCAGCAGTGAAAATATCTGGACACTCACCGGGGAGCTGTTTTTT.

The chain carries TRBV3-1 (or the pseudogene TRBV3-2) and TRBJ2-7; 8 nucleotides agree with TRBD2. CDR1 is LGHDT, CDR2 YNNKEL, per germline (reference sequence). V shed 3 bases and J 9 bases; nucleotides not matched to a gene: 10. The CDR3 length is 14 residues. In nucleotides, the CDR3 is TGTGCCAGCAGCCAGACTTCCGGGCGGGAGGCGCAGTACTTC. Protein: CASSQTSGREAQYF.

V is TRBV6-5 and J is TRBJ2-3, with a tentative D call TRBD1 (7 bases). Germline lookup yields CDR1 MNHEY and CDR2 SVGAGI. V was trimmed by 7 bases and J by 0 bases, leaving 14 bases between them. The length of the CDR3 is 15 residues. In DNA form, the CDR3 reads TGTGCCAGCAAGAGGGCAGGGGGGAGCACAGATACGCAGTATTTT. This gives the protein CASKRAGGSTDTQYF.

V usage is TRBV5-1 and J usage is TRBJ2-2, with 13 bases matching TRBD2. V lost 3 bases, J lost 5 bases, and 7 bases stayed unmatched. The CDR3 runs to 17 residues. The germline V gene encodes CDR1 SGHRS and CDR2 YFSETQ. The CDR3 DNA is TGCGCCAGCAGCTCTGGACTAGCGGGAGTCGGGACCGGGGAGCTGTTTTTT. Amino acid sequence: CASSSGLAGVGTGELFF.

The DNA for the CDR3 is TGTGCCAGCAGCTTAACGAGGGCCGTCTCTGGAAACACCATATATTTT. Translating it yields CASSLTRAVSGNTIYF. The gene calls are TRBV7-6 and TRBJ1-3; D is ambiguous. This CDR3 has 16 residues. The germline V gene has CDR1 SGHVS and CDR2 FNYEAQ. V was shortened by 2 bases and J by 0 bases, with 11 bases between the two germline ends.

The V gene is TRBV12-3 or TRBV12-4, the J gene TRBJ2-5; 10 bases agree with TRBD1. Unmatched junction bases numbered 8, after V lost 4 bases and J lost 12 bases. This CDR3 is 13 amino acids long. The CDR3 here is CASSSRAGTGEYF. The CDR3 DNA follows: TGTGCCAGCAGTTCCCGAGCCGGGACAGGGGAGTACTTC.